This section outlines one T cell receptor beta chain sequence together with its context. Its antigen is unidentified. The data originate from a study of T cell responses to AZD1222 COVID-19 vaccine. Study results and caveats: Compared with day 0, the breadth and depth of the Spike-specific TCR repertoire rose significantly after two doses of AZD1222. Within unmutated variant regions lay the reported targets of nearly half of spike-specific TCRs. The CD4 TCRs associated with vaccination extended across spike and predominated at 160-218 and 743-854. It was only a handful of AZD1222 recipients who were seropositive at baseline.

The CDR3 loop spans 12 amino acids. V shed 11 bases and J 3 bases; nucleotides not matched to a gene: 6. The germline CDR1 and CDR2 sequences are SNHLY and FYNNEI. Generated by immunoSEQ multiplex PCR, the TCRdb table keeps only in-frame clones and is missing some. The table records 130,000 or so clones, 93% of them present only once. This TCR derives from an adult in good health. This specimen was peripheral blood, taken on day 0 of AZD1222 vaccination. The chain couples TRBV2 to TRBJ2-7, with 8 bases matching TRBD1. The CDR3 here is CAATGTGYEQYF. As DNA, the CDR3 is TGTGCCGCCACCGGGACAGGCTACGAGCAGTACTTC.